Listed below are T cell receptor beta chains from one sample, sequenced in a study of radiotherapy plus CTLA-4 blockade in lung cancer. Assay: immunoSEQ multiplex PCR; the TCRdb copy retains only in-frame clones and omits some. The table lists about 120,000 clones, roughly 86% of them singletons, with less than 4% in the top ten. The starting material was peripheral blood, obtained from a patient treated with radiotherapy plus ipilimumab. The receptors derive from a human donor with non-small cell lung cancer that progressed on radiotherapy plus ipilimumab. Some clones in this sample may be carry-over from other donors' samples. The CDR3 runs from the conserved cysteine through the conserved F or W. A D gene is named only where the DNA matches it firmly. Clone size is not always given. Where it is, it says once, few, many or a class for expanded clones.

J: TRBJ1-1
size: .
V: TRBV5-4
D: .
DNA: TGTGCCAGCAGACGGGAGGCTCTGGACACTGAAGCTTTCTTT
CDR3: CASRREALDTEAFF

J: TRBJ1-2
size: few
V: TRBV7-9
D: .
DNA: TGTGCCAGCAGCTCAAACAGGGAACTCTATGGCTACACCTTC
CDR3: CASSSNRELYGYTF

J: TRBJ1-6
size: .
V: TRBV4-1
D: .
DNA: TGCGCCAGCAGCCCAAGACAGGCCCAGATTCCGAGCTCCTATAATTCACCCCTCCACTTT
CDR3: CASSPRQAQIPSSYNSPLHF

J: TRBJ2-5
size: .
V: TRBV4-1
D: .
DNA: TGCGCCAGCAGCCAAGGGAACCGGGACCCCGAGACCCAGTACTTC
CDR3: CASSQGNRDPETQYF

J: TRBJ1-3
size: .
V: TRBV11-2
D: .
DNA: TGTGCCAGCAGCTTTACAGGTAGCTCTGGAAACACCATATATTTT
CDR3: CASSFTGSSGNTIYF

J: TRBJ1-4
size: .
V: TRBV15
D: .
DNA: TGTGCCACCAGCAGAGAAGGGGATACGATTAATGGGGAAAAACTGTTTTTT
CDR3: CATSREGDTINGEKLFF

J: TRBJ2-7
size: .
V: TRBV6-6
D: TRBD2
DNA: TGTGCCAGCAGTTCACCGGGACTACGATACGAGCAGTACTTC
CDR3: CASSSPGLRYEQYF

J: TRBJ2-3
size: .
V: TRBV19
D: .
DNA: TGTGCCAGTAGTATACAGATTAGCACAGATACGCAGTATTTT
CDR3: CASSIQISTDTQYF

J: TRBJ2-3
size: .
V: TRBV4-2
D: .
DNA: TGTGCCAGCAGCCAAGAGTTACGGGGGACAGATACGCAGTATTTT
CDR3: CASSQELRGTDTQYF

J: TRBJ2-7
size: .
V: TRBV2
D: .
DNA: TGTGCCGAACAACGGAGCTCCTACGAGCAGTACTTC
CDR3: CAEQRSSYEQYF

J: TRBJ1-1
size: .
V: TRBV19
D: .
DNA: TGTGCCAGTAGTATCGGAGCGGTTGGCACTGAAGCTTTCTTT
CDR3: CASSIGAVGTEAFF

J: TRBJ1-5
size: .
V: TRBV27
D: .
DNA: TGTGCCAGCAGTTATGAGGGGGATCAGCCCCAGCATTTT
CDR3: CASSYEGDQPQHF

J: TRBJ1-2
size: .
V: TRBV18
D: .
DNA: TGTGCCAGCTCACCGGGACCCTCGGGGGACTATGGCTACACCTTC
CDR3: CASSPGPSGDYGYTF

J: TRBJ1-6
size: .
V: TRBV29-1
D: TRBD1
DNA: TGCAGCGCCTCGACAGGGGGTGGGTCGGATTCACCCCTCCACTTT
CDR3: CSASTGGGSDSPLHF

J: TRBJ1-1
size: .
V: TRBV7-9
D: .
DNA: TGTGCCAGCAGCTTAGCAAGCACTTTGGGGACTGAAGCTTTCTTT
CDR3: CASSLASTLGTEAFF

J: TRBJ2-3
size: once
V: TRBV7-6
D: .
DNA: TGTGCCAGCAGCTTAGAAATTGGGGGCACAGATACGCAGTATTTT
CDR3: CASSLEIGGTDTQYF

J: TRBJ2-3
size: .
V: TRBV28
D: .
DNA: TGTGCCAGCAGTAGCGTGGATACGCAGTATTTT
CDR3: CASSSVDTQYF

J: TRBJ1-5
size: .
V: TRBV19
D: .
DNA: TGTGCCAGTAGTAGAGTTTCCGGATATCAGCCCCAGCATTTT
CDR3: CASSRVSGYQPQHF

J: TRBJ2-7
size: .
V: TRBV12-5
D: .
DNA: TGTGCTAGTGGTTTGGTACGGTACGAGCAGTACTTC
CDR3: CASGLVRYEQYF

J: TRBJ1-2
size: .
V: TRBV5-4
D: .
DNA: TGTGCCAGCAGCTGGAGAGGGGACTATGGCTACACCTTC
CDR3: CASSWRGDYGYTF

J: TRBJ2-6
size: few
V: TRBV6-5
D: .
DNA: TGTGCCAGCCGGGGGGCCGGGGCCAACGTCCTGACTTTC
CDR3: CASRGAGANVLTF

J: TRBJ1-2
size: once
V: TRBV6-1
D: .
DNA: TGTGCCAGCAGTGTCGTCCAGGGTCACGGCTACACCTTC
CDR3: CASSVVQGHGYTF

J: TRBJ2-7
size: .
V: TRBV14
D: .
DNA: TGTGCCAGCAGCCAGCGTCGGGGCGCGTGGGAGCAGTACTTC
CDR3: CASSQRRGAWEQYF

J: TRBJ1-6
size: once
V: TRBV7-2
D: .
DNA: TGTGCCAGCAGCTCCTCGGGACCTGACAATTCACCCCTCCACTTT
CDR3: CASSSSGPDNSPLHF

J: TRBJ2-2
size: .
V: TRBV15
D: TRBD1
DNA: TGTGCCACCAGCATACAGGGGGCGGTTACCGGGGAGCTGTTTTTT
CDR3: CATSIQGAVTGELFF

J: TRBJ1-2
size: .
V: TRBV11-1
D: TRBD1
DNA: TGTGCCAGCAGCTTAGGAACAGGGGGCTATGGCTACACCTTC
CDR3: CASSLGTGGYGYTF

J: TRBJ2-1
size: .
V: TRBV20-1
D: .
DNA: TGCAGTACCCGGAGGGGGGAAAGGCAGTTCTTC
CDR3: CSTRRGERQFF

J: TRBJ1-5
size: few
V: TRBV2
D: TRBD1
DNA: TGTGCCAGCAATTCGGACAGGGGAGGTAAGCCCCAGCATTTT
CDR3: CASNSDRGGKPQHF

J: TRBJ1-2
size: .
V: TRBV7-2
D: TRBD1
DNA: TGTGCCAGCAGCTTAGGTCAGGGGGCTTATGGCTACACCTTC
CDR3: CASSLGQGAYGYTF

J: TRBJ2-7
size: .
V: TRBV6-5
D: .
DNA: TGTGCCAGCAGGCAGGGTGGCAGCTCCTACGAGCAGTACTTC
CDR3: CASRQGGSSYEQYF